These 22 T cell receptor beta chains were sequenced from one sample in a study of T-cell memory formation after mild COVID-19. Each CDR3 protein gets one entry after TCRdb re-called the 5' RACE reads with MiXCR. The profile covers some 290,000 distinct CDR3 sequences, with 16% appearing a single time and approximately 25% taken by the ten largest. Source material: PBMCs or a T cell subset sorted from them (not recorded which). The receptor set was obtained from a man younger than 35 who had mild COVID-19 (a few samples of this study predate the infection). Cell type and time point are not known.

This clonotype was picked up a small number of times. V and J are TRBV5-1 and TRBJ2-7, with D maybe TRBD1 (5 bases). The CDR3 spans 14 residues. V lost 0 bases, J lost 7 bases, and 14 bases lay in between. The germline CDR1 and CDR2 sequences are SGHRS and YFSETQ. CDR3 bases: TGCGCCAGCAGCTTGGAGGTGGGGCTACGGGAGCAGTACTTC. Translating gives CASSLEVGLREQYF.

V usage is TRBV5-1 and J usage is TRBJ1-2, with D uncertain. The germline V and J ends were trimmed by 2 bases and 4 bases, with 12 bases remaining between them. Germline loops: CDR1 SGHRS, CDR2 YFSETQ. This CDR3 is built from 14 residues. CDR3 region: CASSFGSELYGYTF. In DNA form, the CDR3 reads TGCGCCAGCAGCTTTGGTTCAGAACTCTATGGCTACACCTTC.

This clonotype has just a few counts. This sequence joins TRBV7-2 and TRBJ1-2; possibly TRBD1 for D (6 bases). Trimming took 4 bases from V and 5 from J, leaving 8 bases between them. The CDR3 length is 12 residues. Germline-derived CDR1 and CDR2 are SGHTA and FQGNSA. The CDR3 sequence is CASSSRGYGYTF. Here the CDR3 DNA reads TGTGCCAGCAGCTCCAGGGGTTATGGCTACACCTTC.

This chain uses TRBV12-3 or TRBV12-4 with TRBJ2-7; 9 bases are shared with TRBD1. The CDR3 spans 16 residues. Trimming took 0 bases from V and 7 from J; bases not matched to a gene: 10. The CDR3 nucleotides are TGTGCCAGCAGTTTAGCGCCCGGGACAGGGCCTTTAGAGCAGTACTTC. Protein product: CASSLAPGTGPLEQYF.

This clonotype was found a few times. The CDR3 DNA is TGTGCCAGCAGCTTAGGGGCCACCCCGCAGTATTTT. It encodes CASSLGATPQYF. The chain uses TRBV11-2 and TRBJ2-3; no clear D gene. Germline V gene data show CDR1 as SGHAT and CDR2 as FQNNGV. V gave up 1 base and J gave up 10 bases, with 9 bases separating them. CDR3 length: 12 residues.

V usage is TRBV15 and J usage is TRBJ1-3; no definite D call. Looked up from germline, CDR1 is LNHNV and CDR2 is YYDKDF (reference sequence). V was cut by 0 bases and J by 2 bases, with 17 bases left in between. The CDR3 has 18 residues. CDR3 loop: CATSREPRPTVPGNTIYF. CDR3 bases: TGTGCCACCAGCAGAGAGCCCCGCCCGACGGTGCCTGGAAACACCATATATTTT.

This clonotype occurred a few times. The CDR3 DNA sequence: TGTGCCAGCAGCCAGGACGGGACTAGCAGGACCACAGGGGAGCTGTTTTTT. The encoded protein is CASSQDGTSRTTGELFF. The J gene is TRBJ2-2, the V gene TRBV7-9; 9 bases align to TRBD2. The CDR3 consists of 17 residues. V lost 5 bases to trimming and J lost 8 bases; unmatched junction nucleotides: 15. Germline assignment: CDR1 SEHNR and CDR2 FQNEAQ (reference sequence).

The chain links TRBV6-4 to TRBJ2-4; D not resolved. Germline assignment: CDR1 MRHNA and CDR2 SNTAGT. This CDR3 spans 11 amino acids. V lost 5 bases to trimming and J lost 13 bases, with 12 bases between them. The CDR3 spells CASSNTHEQYF. The CDR3 coding sequence is TGTGCCAGCAGTAATACCCATGAGCAGTACTTC.

In its sample, this clonotype was seen a few times. V is TRBV4-2 and J is TRBJ2-5, with D possibly matching TRBD1 (6 bases). Looked up from germline, CDR1 is LGHNA and CDR2 is YNFKEQ. This CDR3 has 15 residues. Trimming pared 4 bases from V and 10 bases from J, leaving 22 bases between. The CDR3 DNA reads as TGTGCCAGCAGCCCGCGGTCGGTGGGGGCGGGCGACCAGTACTTC. Its translation is CASSPRSVGAGDQYF.

J is TRBJ2-1 and V is TRBV6-5; the D gene is possibly TRBD1 (6 bases). Germline V gene lookup returns CDR1 MNHEY and CDR2 SVGAGI. The V gene lost 8 bases and the J gene lost 5 bases, with 19 bases spanning the gap. This CDR3 is 15 amino acids long. As DNA, the CDR3 is TGTGCCAGCGCTTCGGCAGGGGCGAGGCACAATGAGCAGTTCTTC. Its translation is CASASAGARHNEQFF.

This clonotype was found a few times. This chain links TRBV28 with TRBJ1-2; no firm D call. Trimming removed 2 bases from V and 8 bases from J, with 12 bases in between. In germline, CDR1 is MDHEN, CDR2 SYDVKM. This CDR3 has 13 amino acids. The CDR3 nucleotides are TGTGCCAGCAGTTTAGAGCCAGGATCGGGCTACACCTTC. As protein: CASSLEPGSGYTF.

This clonotype was counted a few times. The V call is TRBV12-3 or TRBV12-4, the J call TRBJ2-1, with TRBD2 identical over 10 bases. V lost 7 bases, J lost 10 bases, and 7 bases stayed unmatched. The CDR3 consists of 13 residues. CDR3 region: CASNRGGLAEQFF. As DNA, the CDR3 is TGTGCCAGCAATAGGGGGGGACTAGCGGAGCAGTTCTTC.

At least ten counts were recorded for this clonotype. The CDR3 nucleotides are TGTGCCAGCAGCAACAATGAGCAGTTCTTC. Amino acid sequence: CASSNNEQFF. The rearrangement uses TRBV12-3 or TRBV12-4 and TRBJ2-1; no definite D call. CDR3 size: 10 residues. V gave up 6 bases and J gave up 5 bases, with 2 bases separating them.

This chain connects TRBV9 to TRBJ2-7; TRBD2 aligns across 10 bases. The V and J ends lost 2 bases and 7 bases, in that order; junction bases with no gene match: 9. The CDR3 is made up of 15 amino acids. The germline gives CDR1 SGDLS, CDR2 YYNGEE. The CDR3 sequence: CASSVTSGTTQEQYF. CDR3 sequence (DNA): TGTGCCAGCAGCGTTACTAGCGGGACCACACAAGAGCAGTACTTC.

The rearrangement links TRBV27 to TRBJ2-1; the D gene could be TRBD1 or TRBD2 (6 bases each). The V and J ends lost 4 bases and 8 bases respectively, with 12 bases between them. In germline, CDR1 is MNHEY, CDR2 SMNVEV (reference sequence). There are 13 residues in the CDR3. The CDR3 nucleotides read TGTGCCAGCAGTTCGAACAGGGACTATGAGCAGTTCTTC. It codes for CASSSNRDYEQFF.

This sequence joins TRBV6-5 and TRBJ1-1; tentatively, D is TRBD1 (6 bases). Trimming took off 4 bases at V and 4 bases at J, with 16 bases between the two ends. Looked up from germline, CDR1 is MNHEY and CDR2 is SVGAGI. The length of the CDR3 is 15 residues. The DNA for the CDR3 is TGTGCCAGCAGTTCGGGGGCGGGGTTTTCCACTGAAGCTTTCTTT. Amino acid sequence: CASSSGAGFSTEAFF.

The rearrangement links TRBV20-1 to TRBJ2-4; perhaps TRBD2 as D (6 bases). Trimming took 3 bases from V and 8 from J, leaving 23 bases between them. CDR3 length: 16 amino acids. Per germline, CDR1 DFQATT and CDR2 SNEGSKA (reference sequence). The CDR3 DNA sequence: TGCAGTGCTAGGGATCGGAAGGGGATGAGGAGGGACATTCAGTACTTC. The encoded protein is CSARDRKGMRRDIQYF.

This clonotype has a handful of counts. The CDR3 DNA is TGTGCCAGCAGCTTAAGGACTTCGAGTTCACCCCTCCACTTT. Residues: CASSLRTSSSPLHF. The rearrangement uses TRBV7-8 and TRBJ1-6; D is ambiguous. Germline lookup yields CDR1 SGHVS and CDR2 FQNEAQ. The CDR3 length is 14 residues. Trimming pared 2 bases from V and 9 bases from J, leaving 11 bases between.

This clonotype was counted only a few times. J is TRBJ2-7 and V is TRBV6-2 or TRBV6-3; unclear D gene. The V end lost 2 bases, the J end lost 6 bases, and 8 bases lay between the germline ends. This CDR3 is 12 amino acids long. Germline CDR1 is MNHEY and CDR2 is SVGEGT. The CDR3 coding sequence is TGTGCCAGCAGTTACGGTCTCTTCGAGCAGTACGTC. Its protein product is CASSYGLFEQYV.

This clonotype has only a few counts. This chain links TRBV7-2 with TRBJ2-7; D gene ambiguous. Germline lookup yields CDR1 SGHTA and CDR2 FQGNSA. The CDR3 loop spans 14 amino acids. The V gene lost 4 bases and the J gene lost 9 bases, with 19 bases spanning the gap. CDR3 nucleotide sequence: TGTGCCAGCAGCTCAGGTGTGGTCAGTGCTGCGCAGTACGTC. It codes for CASSSGVVSAAQYV.

The V gene is TRBV7-2, the J gene TRBJ2-2; perhaps TRBD2 as D (7 bases). The CDR3 has 15 amino acids. With 5 bases removed from V and 0 bases from J, the gap between germline ends came to 10 bases. Germline CDR1 and CDR2: SGHTA and FQGNSA. The DNA of the CDR3 is TGTGCCAGCAGCCGCGGGGGCGCGAACACCGGGGAGCTGTTTTTT. It yields the protein CASSRGGANTGELFF.

Only a few counts were recorded for this clonotype. This sequence joins TRBV6-6 and TRBJ2-1, with 12 bases aligning to TRBD1. The CDR3 loop spans 21 amino acids. V shed 0 bases and J 4 bases; nucleotides not matched to a gene: 16. Germline loops: CDR1 MNHNY, CDR2 SVGAGI (reference sequence). This CDR3 reads CASSYSGQGAYDPRPYNEQFF. The DNA for the CDR3 is TGTGCCAGCAGTTACTCGGGACAGGGGGCCTACGACCCTAGGCCATACAATGAGCAGTTCTTC.